The entry below gives a single T cell receptor beta chain sequence along with its context. This clone's antigen is unknown. Per-base qualities were not stored, and no clone one base away is much larger. Libraries came from the immunoSEQ multiplex PCR assay. The multiplex PCR relied on a mix of 60 forward primers for TCR Vbeta segments and 13 reverse primers for TCR Jbeta segments. The CDR3 region of rearranged TCR beta genes was amplified from genomic DNA with a multiplex PCR assay. The Illumina HiSeq System was used to sequence the amplified TCR beta libraries as 87-base-pair reads. The study's own analysis went as follows. Across the 666 repertoires, a later analysis counted 78 million or so unique TCR beta chains, around 10 million of which were shared by at least two donors. A nearest-neighbor algorithm error-corrected the raw reads and collapsed the reads into unique sequences, merging closely related sequences to remove PCR and sequencing errors. V, D and J gene segments were assigned by aligning CDR3 sequences to IMGT reference sequences. For a sequence to be retained, a match of at least six nucleotides to both a V gene segment and a J gene segment was required. Rearrangements were called productive when the CDR3 lacked stop codons and stayed in frame with V and J; all others were non-productive. CDR3 was defined by IMGT convention, running from the second conserved V-encoded cysteine to the conserved J-encoded phenylalanine. The earlier analysis of 500 to 650 of the donors excluded any sequence lacking an unambiguous match to a single V gene segment. In an earlier analysis of approximately 610 of the donors, V segments were called functional above 56.7% productive rearrangements and were called segregating when the between-donor standard deviation exceeded 5%. To diagnose cytomegalovirus status from the catalog of TCR beta chain sequences, a statistical classification framework was built. A later analysis assigned V and J genes by comparing TCR nucleotide sequences with IMGT/GENE-DB human TR gene sequences. A later analysis assigned CDR3 sequences and most-parsimonious VDJ recombination scenarios with the TCRdist pipeline. In a later analysis, every TCR beta chain was defined by the combination of its CDR3 amino acid sequence and its V-gene family, and reads without a unique V-gene family were dropped. In a later analysis, nearly 600 highly shared, low-generation-probability nucleotide sequences were removed to address suspected cross-contamination and a sequencing artifact. In a later analysis, a clonal expansion index was calculated for each public chain from normalized within-repertoire ranks of inferred template counts. A later analysis computed generation probabilities with a VDJ recombination model fitted to out-of-frame rearrangements, and checked the results against IGoR. Hypergeometric tests were used in a later analysis to score TCR-TCR, TCR-HLA and TCR-CMV co-occurrence, with a repertoire-size bias correction applied to the TCR pairs. False discovery rates were estimated in a later analysis by permuting HLA or CMV assignments 20 times. A later analysis grouped co-occurring TCRs with DBSCAN, adding TCRdist sequence similarity when clustering within HLA-allele-positive subsets. Co-occurrence clustering excluded repertoires with fewer than 30,000 or more than 120,000 public chains, plus five with anomalous nucleotide sharing. TCRdb took this table from immuneACCESS and kept in-frame rearrangements with V and J called. Such tables lack part of the clones; where checked against another copy, unresolved V genes explain under half of the gap, and the rest is unexplained. V and J calls and clone size come straight from that table; D and trimming were deduced from the DNA. This sample holds approximately 130,000 clones; about 61% were observed only once. The ten largest clonotypes hold less than 2.5% of the sample.

This record belongs to a study of cytomegalovirus exposure and HLA in healthy donors (dated by TCRdb to about 2017). General notes on the study: In an earlier analysis of some 610 of the donors, 276 Gb of sequence data and some 100 million unique TCR beta sequences from roughly 180 million T cells were reported. A later genetic analysis used genome-wide SNP genotypes for about 65% of the 666 donors, treating that subset as a discovery cohort. All discovery cohort repertoires had been generated using a single sequencing platform. In a later analysis, previously published TCR beta repertoires from 666 donors were re-analyzed and high-resolution HLA genotyping was added so that TCR occurrence patterns could be studied. To predict cytomegalovirus infection status, the study brought together high-throughput TCR immunosequencing, statistical association of individual TCRs with disease status, and machine learning. Several DR-DQ haplotypes were handled as single units for association and clustering, since linkage in the cohort was strong. In addition to the first cohort of hundreds of subjects, a separate validation cohort of 130 or so different subjects was used. About 300 gigabases of sequencing data and 80 million or so unique TCR sequences were included in an early release covering over 600 HLA-typed donors. On average, roughly 240,000 unique TCR beta nucleotide sequences were sequenced per donor among a few hundred genotyped donors of the cohort, with about 19% of those sequences being non-productive. The study was designed to test whether signatures of past pathogen exposure could be identified by cataloging public T cell receptors. Among the roughly 400 genotyped donors, around 81% belonged to the genetic ancestry cluster associated with self-reported Caucasian donors. Both class I and class II loci were covered by HLA typing, at four-digit resolution. Alongside the repertoire data, information on donor age, sex, ethnicity and CMV serostatus was compiled. Using immunosequencing, the study profiled T cell repertoires from 500 to 800 subjects and related those repertoires to cytomegalovirus serostatus. Typing coverage varied by locus: roughly 629-630 donors for A, B, C, DRB1 and DQB1; approximately 560 for DQA1; nearly 610 for DPA1; 450 to 480 for DPB1. To decide whether each TCR beta V gene segment behaved as functional or pseudogenic, an earlier analysis of some 600 of the donors relied on high-throughput TCR beta sequencing. Rather than drawing on any new phenotypic data, the later analysis identified candidate immune exposures from TCR beta sequences and the way those sequences occurred across donors. What the study reported, not specific to this receptor: Only TCR beta chains were sequenced in this cohort, and the absence of alpha or paired-chain data limited detectable features. In a later genetic analysis, fewer N-insertions in productive TCRs were reported among donors in an Asian-associated ancestry cluster than the approximately 710-donor mean. In vitro tests confirmed that three of the cytomegalovirus-associated TCR beta chains recognize cytomegalovirus antigens. Roughly uniform sequencing depth across donors was assumed in presence/absence analyses, although this assumption may not hold. A later genetic analysis associated a missense DCLRE1C variant with V-gene and J-gene trimming of TCR beta chains, and an independent cohort replicated the association. Cytomegalovirus status was reported to be diagnosed by the classifier with high specificity and sensitivity in both the original and validation cohorts. The authors suggested that the approach could potentially be extended to other disease states and immunological phenotypes. A later analysis found that HLA-associated TCR beta chains were more clonally expanded and had lower generation probabilities than equally common non-associated chains. A total of 150 to 200 TCR beta chains were listed by the study as associated with cytomegalovirus. Linkage disequilibrium might explain the correlated functional status among segregating V segments, but an unknown experimental factor could not be ruled out. For the cohort, immune exposure information was limited to CMV serostatus. The 87-base-pair reads could not distinguish some IMGT-functional V segments, including TRBV6-2 and TRBV6-3, so those segments were excluded. A further reported finding was that TCR beta sequences accurately predicted the HLA-A and HLA-B alleles for most subjects in the first cohort. Because HLA typing was unavailable for some donors at each locus, only the typed subset was used in association tests. According to a later analysis, most CMV-associated TCR beta chains appeared to be HLA-restricted, and the HLA associations seemed to be driven largely by CMV exposure. The sequencing pipeline was judged likely to have produced a cluster of highly shared sequence variants as a technical artifact. According to a later analysis, TCR association rates differed among HLA loci, with DRB1 alleles showing the most associated TCRs and HLA-C alleles showing the fewest. When HLA alleles, especially DR and DQ, strongly co-occurred, TCR associations were difficult to assign to individual alleles. Because counts were too low, about 18 rarely observed V segments, including chromosome 9 orphons, were left out of the earlier analysis of several hundred of the donors. At a false discovery rate of 0.05, a later analysis linked 16,000 or so TCR beta sequences to specific HLA alleles. In an earlier analysis of 450 to 750 of the donors, most TCR beta V segments appeared in productive rearrangements about 87% or about 30% of the time, broadly matching IMGT annotations. In a later analysis, several top co-occurrence clusters were reported to appear linked to parvovirus B19, influenza, CMV and Epstein-Barr virus. Most TCR sequences were seen in very few donors, while some public TCRs were found in many individuals.

The cohort comprised under 700 healthy bone marrow donors. At the time of sampling, every cohort member was nominally healthy, though immune exposures that went unrecorded were likely present. The donor tested CMV seronegative, placing the donor among the 350 to 400 seronegative members of the cohort. Each donor provided a peripheral blood sample, and peripheral blood mononuclear cells were used for TCR beta sequencing. Genomic DNA extraction from the blood cell samples was performed with the Qiagen DNeasy Blood Extraction Kit. From cysteine to phenylalanine, the CDR3 is 13 amino acids long. Kept here is only the CDR3 DNA, which spans 39 bases and is read in frame from base 1. CDR1 MNHNY and CDR2 SVGAGI are derived from the germline V gene (reference sequence). At the junction V is shortened by 7 bases and J by 4 bases, with 14 bases in between.

Specimen: PBMCs. The receptor was isolated from a middle-aged woman in good health and CMV-seronegative. The chain is encoded by TRBV6-6 joined to TRBJ2-7; tentative D gene TRBD1, with 5 bases matching. The CDR3 protein: CASTPAQGYEQYF. The DNA is TGTGCCAGCACCCCGGCGCAGGGTTACGAGCAGTACTTC.